Listed below are T cell receptor beta chains from one sample, sequenced in a study of radiotherapy plus CTLA-4 blockade in lung cancer. The repertoire was sequenced with immunoSEQ multiplex PCR; TCRdb's copy has only in-frame clones and lacks some. Among roughly 93,000 clones, 82% were seen once, and the ten largest hold about 3.5%. The sample in question was peripheral blood, obtained from a patient treated with radiotherapy plus ipilimumab. The receptors derive from a human donor with non-small cell lung cancer who had a partial response to radiotherapy plus ipilimumab. Both conserved end residues are trimmed from each CDR3. Each record gives: CDR3 protein, D gene, clone size, V gene, J gene. A D gene is named only where the DNA matches it firmly. Rows give clone size only sometimes, using once, few, many, or a class for an expanded clone.

CDR3 protein: ASSSSLAEQETQY
D gene: .
clone size: once
V gene: TRBV2
J gene: TRBJ2-5

CDR3 protein: ASSGQGLF
D gene: TRBD1
clone size: .
V gene: TRBV28
J gene: TRBJ1-4

CDR3 protein: ASSVNPNYGYT
D gene: .
clone size: few
V gene: TRBV6-5
J gene: TRBJ1-2

CDR3 protein: ASSSRTVSNTGELF
D gene: .
clone size: .
V gene: TRBV11-2
J gene: TRBJ2-2

CDR3 protein: ASSYSRAGGGNTIY
D gene: .
clone size: once
V gene: TRBV6-5
J gene: TRBJ1-3

CDR3 protein: ASSYSGEGYT
D gene: .
clone size: .
V gene: TRBV7-3
J gene: TRBJ1-2

CDR3 protein: ASSLEWTDNEQF
D gene: .
clone size: .
V gene: TRBV5-1
J gene: TRBJ2-1

CDR3 protein: ASSFLAGAATDTQY
D gene: TRBD2
clone size: .
V gene: TRBV5-6
J gene: TRBJ2-3

CDR3 protein: ASSLRVPSGGGEQY
D gene: TRBD2
clone size: medium-sized
V gene: TRBV7-8
J gene: TRBJ2-7

CDR3 protein: ASSLGTGSGNTIY
D gene: TRBD1
clone size: .
V gene: TRBV5-4
J gene: TRBJ1-3

CDR3 protein: ASSTTGAPAKNIQY
D gene: TRBD1
clone size: .
V gene: TRBV19
J gene: TRBJ2-4

CDR3 protein: ASSVDVGYNTGELF
D gene: .
clone size: .
V gene: TRBV9
J gene: TRBJ2-2

CDR3 protein: ASSLGGSTDTQY
D gene: .
clone size: .
V gene: TRBV5-1
J gene: TRBJ2-3

CDR3 protein: ASSAQMNQPQH
D gene: .
clone size: .
V gene: TRBV7-2
J gene: TRBJ1-5

CDR3 protein: ASSSKDTRHNQPQH
D gene: .
clone size: .
V gene: TRBV28
J gene: TRBJ1-5

CDR3 protein: ASSPRAGGGSEQY
D gene: TRBD2
clone size: few
V gene: TRBV9
J gene: TRBJ2-7

CDR3 protein: ASSLGSSGANVLT
D gene: .
clone size: .
V gene: TRBV28
J gene: TRBJ2-6

CDR3 protein: SVVQGGETQY
D gene: .
clone size: .
V gene: TRBV29-1
J gene: TRBJ2-5

CDR3 protein: ASSESRYEQY
D gene: .
clone size: few
V gene: TRBV2
J gene: TRBJ2-7

CDR3 protein: ASSLDRAYSGNTIY
D gene: TRBD1
clone size: .
V gene: TRBV18
J gene: TRBJ1-3

CDR3 protein: ASRRLQGCEQF
D gene: .
clone size: .
V gene: TRBV21-1
J gene: TRBJ2-1

CDR3 protein: SASRNEKLF
D gene: .
clone size: .
V gene: TRBV20-1
J gene: TRBJ1-4

CDR3 protein: ASSYGAQPQH
D gene: .
clone size: .
V gene: TRBV5-8
J gene: TRBJ1-5

CDR3 protein: ASSTGQSNQPQH
D gene: .
clone size: .
V gene: TRBV5-1
J gene: TRBJ1-5

CDR3 protein: ASSPAGGNQPQH
D gene: .
clone size: .
V gene: TRBV28
J gene: TRBJ1-5

CDR3 protein: ASSTGRSSQTQY
D gene: .
clone size: .
V gene: TRBV7-7
J gene: TRBJ2-5